A single sample is the source of the 28 T cell receptor beta chains below, sequenced in a study of T cell responses to AZD1222 COVID-19 vaccine. Profiling relied on immunoSEQ multiplex PCR, and the TCRdb table lists in-frame clones only, not all of them. Seen here are more than 95,000 clones, more than 85% observed once, and the top ten hold approximately 7%. Sequenced material: peripheral blood, taken on day 0 of AZD1222 vaccination. The source of these receptors is an adult in good health.

This chain uses TRBV28 with TRBJ1-1; TRBD1 matches 11 bases. The ends lost 4 bases at V and 6 bases at J; junction bases unmatched: 7. There are 15 residues in the CDR3. CDR1 and CDR2 from the germline V gene are MDHEN and SYDVKM. The DNA of the CDR3 is TGTGCCAGCAGTTCCTCAGGACAGGGGGCTTCTGAAGCTTTCTTT. Translating gives CASSSSGQGASEAFF.

This chain connects TRBV6-1 to TRBJ1-1; D is unresolved. Germline V gives CDR1 MNHNS, CDR2 SASEGT. This CDR3 region has 15 residues. V was shortened by 3 bases and J by 7 bases, with 18 bases between the two germline ends. In nucleotides, the CDR3 is TGTGCCAGCAGTGAGGCACAGAAGCGCACAGTTGAAGCTTTCTTT. It specifies CASSEAQKRTVEAFF.

V and J are TRBV9 and TRBJ2-2, with 9 nucleotides matching TRBD2. Unmatched junction bases numbered 8, after V lost 2 bases and J lost 3 bases. This CDR3 is built from 17 residues. Germline-derived CDR1 and CDR2 are SGDLS and YYNGEE. CDR3 coding DNA: TGTGCCAGCAGCGTGACAGATAGCGGGGGATACACCGGGGAGCTGTTTTTT. Protein: CASSVTDSGGYTGELFF.

The V and J genes are TRBV6-5 and TRBJ2-7, with D perhaps TRBD1 (5 bases). The CDR3 spans 13 residues. Germline CDR1 and CDR2: MNHEY and SVGAGI. V shed 2 bases and J shed 2 bases, with 7 bases lying between them. In DNA form, the CDR3 reads TGTGCCAGCAGTTACCGACAGACCTACGAGCAGTACTTC. Translation: CASSYRQTYEQYF.

The chain is built from TRBV7-9 and TRBJ2-3; 8 nucleotides line up with TRBD1. Per the germline V gene, CDR1 is SEHNR and CDR2 is FQNEAQ (reference sequence). The CDR3 contains 15 residues. Trimming removed 5 bases from V and 4 bases from J; junction bases left unmatched: 8. The CDR3 coding sequence is TGTGCCAGCAGCCACCGGGACAGGATCTCAGATACGCAGTATTTT. Residues: CASSHRDRISDTQYF.

This chain links TRBV7-8 with TRBJ1-4; D perhaps matches TRBD1 (5 bases). Germline V CDR1 and CDR2: SGHVS, FQNEAQ. CDR3 size: 15 residues. V dropped 4 bases and J dropped 7 bases, with 16 bases sitting between them. The CDR3 loop is CASSSQGVGSEKLFF. The CDR3 coding sequence is TGTGCCAGCAGCTCTCAGGGAGTAGGGAGTGAAAAACTGTTTTTT.

The genes are TRBV5-1 and TRBJ1-3; D uncertain. V lost 4 bases to trimming and J lost 0 bases, with 8 bases between them. Germline V CDR1 and CDR2: SGHRS, YFSETQ. CDR3 length: 14 amino acids. The CDR3 spells CASSPQDSGNTIYF. The CDR3 bases are TGCGCCAGCAGCCCTCAGGACTCTGGAAACACCATATATTTT.

In its sample, this clone was seen once. The rearrangement joins TRBV28 to TRBJ2-7, with 7 bases that match TRBD1. Germline V gene lookup returns CDR1 MDHEN and CDR2 SYDVKM. This CDR3 region has 14 residues. The V segment lost 5 bases and the J segment 5 bases; nucleotides outside the gene matches: 9. DNA for the CDR3: TGTGCCAGCAGTCCGTGGACAGGCCCACACGAGCAGTACTTC. Protein sequence: CASSPWTGPHEQYF.

This chain links TRBV19 with TRBJ2-7; 7 positions match TRBD2. The CDR3 covers 14 residues. V trimming: 6 bases; J trimming: 3 bases; junction bases outside the gene matches: 8. Germline CDR1 LNHDA, CDR2 SQIVND (reference sequence). CDR3 residues: CASSVFGTNYEQYF. The DNA of the CDR3 is TGTGCCAGTAGCGTGTTCGGGACTAACTACGAGCAGTACTTC.

The chain employs TRBV20-1 and TRBJ2-5; 8 positions agree with TRBD2. Germline V CDR1 and CDR2: DFQATT, SNEGSKA (reference sequence). The CDR3 has 16 residues. V dropped 3 bases and J dropped 1; count of bases not matched to a gene: 10. The CDR3 DNA follows: TGCAGTGCTAGTGGGGCCGGGGGGGAGGGCCAAGAGACCCAGTACTTC. It specifies CSASGAGGEGQETQYF.

J is TRBJ1-4 and V is TRBV28, with a weak D call TRBD1 (5 bases). V shed 4 bases and J shed 4 bases, with 16 bases lying between them. The CDR3 contains 16 residues. Germline-derived CDR1 and CDR2 are MDHEN and SYDVKM. In nucleotides, the CDR3 is TGTGCCAGCAGTTCGACCGGGACTTTGGATAATGAAAAACTGTTTTTT. It encodes CASSSTGTLDNEKLFF.

This clone was detected once. DNA of the CDR3: TGTGCCAGTTCCCTAGCGGGGGGGAACAATGAGCAGTTCTTC. Its translation: CASSLAGGNNEQFF. The gene calls are TRBV18 and TRBJ2-1, with 12 bases lining up with TRBD2. Germline CDR1 KGHSH, CDR2 LQKENI. The ends lost 9 bases at V and 5 bases at J; junction bases unmatched: 5. The CDR3 has 14 residues.

The V gene is TRBV3-1 (or the pseudogene TRBV3-2), the J gene TRBJ1-2; no clear D. Germline V gives CDR1 LGHDT, CDR2 YNNKEL (reference sequence). V shed 0 bases and J shed 5 bases, with 4 bases lying between them. CDR3 size: 12 residues. The CDR3 DNA follows: TGTGCCAGCAGCCAAGAAATTTATGGCTACACCTTC. Protein: CASSQEIYGYTF.

This sequence joins TRBV29-1 and TRBJ1-4; D uncertain. The CDR3 totals 14 residues. Germline V CDR1 and CDR2: SQVTM, ANQGSEA. The V gene lost 2 bases and the J gene lost 0 bases, with 7 bases spanning the gap. The CDR3 nucleotides are TGCAGCGTTGAAATGGTCTCAACTAATGAAAAACTGTTTTTT. Amino acids: CSVEMVSTNEKLFF.

The chain couples TRBV19 to TRBJ1-2, with D tentatively TRBD1 (6 bases). Germline V gives CDR1 LNHDA, CDR2 SQIVND (reference sequence). CDR3 length equals 14 residues. With 4 bases removed from V and 3 bases from J, the gap between germline ends came to 12 bases. The CDR3 coding sequence is TGTGCCAGTAGTACAGAACAGGGCTACTATGGCTACACCTTC. Amino acids: CASSTEQGYYGYTF.

This sequence joins TRBV5-1 and TRBJ2-5; D remains ambiguous. This CDR3 region has 14 residues. Germline V gene data show CDR1 as SGHRS and CDR2 as YFSETQ. With 0 bases removed from V and 0 bases from J, the gap between germline ends came to 6 bases. This chain's CDR3 is CASSLGTNQETQYF. The CDR3 coding sequence is TGCGCCAGCAGCTTGGGGACCAACCAAGAGACCCAGTACTTC. The whole variable domain, remainder taken from reference TRBV5-1 and TRBJ2-5, is KAGVTQTPRYLIKTRGQQVTLSCSPISGHRSVSWYQQTPGQGLQFLFEYFSETQRNKGNFPGRFSGRQFSNSRSEMNVSTLELGDSALYLCASSLGTNQETQYFGPGTRLLVL.

The rearrangement joins TRBV10-3 to TRBJ2-7, with D uncertain. The V gene lost 0 bases and the J gene lost 4 bases, with 16 bases spanning the gap. This CDR3 comprises 16 residues. Germline CDR1 and CDR2: ENHRY and SYGVKD. CDR3 DNA: TGTGCCATCAGTGAGTCTCTAGGTCTCGAGGTGTACGAGCAGTACTTC. It translates to CAISESLGLEVYEQYF.

The chain couples TRBV11-3 to TRBJ2-2; D is uncertain. CDR3 length: 13 residues. The germline gives CDR1 SGHNT, CDR2 YENEEA. V was shortened by 3 bases and J by 5 bases, with 7 bases between the two germline ends. CDR3 sequence: CASSLISTGELFF. The DNA for the CDR3 is TGTGCCAGCAGCTTGATATCGACCGGGGAGCTGTTTTTT.

V and J are TRBV6-5 and TRBJ1-4, with D unresolved. Trimming removed 6 bases at V and 10 bases at J, with 15 bases between. Germline V CDR1 and CDR2: MNHEY, SVGAGI. The length of the CDR3 is 13 residues. The CDR3: CASSPMGFGKLFF. CDR3 sequence (DNA): TGTGCCAGCAGCCCCATGGGTTTCGGAAAACTGTTTTTT.

The V gene is TRBV5-4, the J gene TRBJ2-7; 11 bases are shared with TRBD2. Germline trimming cut 4 bases from V and 4 bases from J; bases unmatched to any gene: 16. Germline V gene data show CDR1 as SGHNT and CDR2 as YYREEE (reference sequence). CDR3 length: 18 amino acids. The CDR3 here is CASSPGVAGGPVVYEQYF. The DNA for the CDR3 is TGTGCCAGCAGCCCCGGGGTAGCGGGAGGGCCGGTAGTGTACGAGCAGTACTTC.

This chain uses TRBV6-1 with TRBJ2-7, with D maybe TRBD2 (5 bases). Germline CDR1 MNHNS, CDR2 SASEGT. This CDR3 contains 17 residues. The germline V and J ends were trimmed by 2 bases and 5 bases, with 22 bases remaining between them. Here the CDR3 DNA reads TGTGCCAGCAGTGAATCCCAACCCCGAGAACACGGGGACGAGCAGTACTTC. Translated: CASSESQPREHGDEQYF.

V gene TRBV5-4 combines with J gene TRBJ2-1; either TRBD1 or TRBD2 may supply D (6 bases each). CDR1 is SGHNT, CDR2 YYREEE, per germline (reference sequence). CDR3 length equals 15 residues. V dropped 0 bases and J dropped 2 bases, with 9 bases sitting between them. The CDR3 DNA sequence: TGTGCCAGCAGCTTGGGGGGGGCCCCCTACAATGAGCAGTTCTTC. It encodes CASSLGGAPYNEQFF. The whole variable domain, remainder taken from reference TRBV5-4 and TRBJ2-1, is ETGVTQSPTHLIKTRGQQVTLRCSSQSGHNTVSWYQQALGQGPQFIFQYYREEENGRGNFPPRFSGLQFPNYSSELNVNALELDDSALYLCASSLGGAPYNEQFFGPGTRLTVL.

This clone was picked up one time. The rearrangement links TRBV27 to TRBJ1-5; no definite D call. Trimming left V 0 bases short and J 5 bases short, with 17 bases between. The CDR3 contains 17 residues. Germline CDR1 is MNHEY and CDR2 is SMNVEV (reference sequence). The CDR3 region has the DNA TGTGCCAGCAGTTTATCGTCGGCAGGCCAAACAGATCAGCCCCAGCATTTT. Its protein product is CASSLSSAGQTDQPQHF.

Only one count was recorded for this clone. The V call is TRBV6-4, the J call TRBJ2-1, with 9 bases identical to TRBD2. Unmatched junction bases numbered 1, after V lost 2 bases and J lost 5 bases. The CDR3 is 14 amino acids. In germline, CDR1 is MRHNA, CDR2 SNTAGT. CDR3 residues: CASSDGTSHNEQFF. In nucleotides, the CDR3 is TGTGCCAGCAGTGACGGGACTAGCCACAATGAGCAGTTCTTC.

This rearrangement joins TRBV30 to TRBJ1-4; tentative D call: TRBD1 (6 bases). This CDR3 is built from 13 residues. With 2 bases removed from V and 10 bases from J, the gap between germline ends came to 14 bases. Germline V gene sequence: CDR1 GTSNPN, CDR2 SVGIG (reference sequence). The CDR3 is CAWSSVRGAKLFF. The CDR3 DNA sequence: TGTGCCTGGAGTTCGGTCAGGGGTGCAAAACTGTTTTTT.

This chain joins TRBV25-1 and TRBJ1-6; possible D gene TRBD1, 6 bases. Trimming pared 4 bases from V and 5 bases from J, leaving 12 bases between. This CDR3 is 15 amino acids long. Germline V lookup: CDR1 MGHDK, CDR2 SYGVNS. The CDR3 region is CASSVHYRDNSPLHF. DNA of the CDR3: TGTGCCAGCAGTGTACACTACAGGGATAATTCACCCCTCCACTTT.

The chain links TRBV3-1 (or the pseudogene TRBV3-2) to TRBJ2-5; D is ambiguous. V gave up 5 bases and J gave up 1 base, with 14 bases separating them. The length of the CDR3 is 15 residues. Germline-derived CDR1 and CDR2 are LGHDT and YNNKEL (reference sequence). The CDR3 bases are TGTGCCAGCAGCAAATCGTGGCAGATCCAAGAGACCCAGTACTTC. It translates to CASSKSWQIQETQYF.

The V gene is TRBV13, the J gene TRBJ1-4; D is ambiguous. Deletions cut 1 base from V and 8 bases from J, with 5 bases between. Germline loops: CDR1 PRHDT, CDR2 FYEKMQ (reference sequence). This CDR3 contains 12 residues. CDR3 loop: CASSLVGEKLFF. Written as DNA, the CDR3 is TGTGCCAGCAGCTTAGTCGGGGAAAAACTGTTTTTT. Variable domain in full (rest from reference TRBV13 and TRBJ1-4): AAGVIQSPRHLIKEKRETATLKCYPIPRHDTVYWYQQGPGQDPQFLISFYEKMQSDKGSIPDRFSAQQFSDYHSELNMSSLELGDSALYFCASSLVGEKLFFGSGTQLSVL.